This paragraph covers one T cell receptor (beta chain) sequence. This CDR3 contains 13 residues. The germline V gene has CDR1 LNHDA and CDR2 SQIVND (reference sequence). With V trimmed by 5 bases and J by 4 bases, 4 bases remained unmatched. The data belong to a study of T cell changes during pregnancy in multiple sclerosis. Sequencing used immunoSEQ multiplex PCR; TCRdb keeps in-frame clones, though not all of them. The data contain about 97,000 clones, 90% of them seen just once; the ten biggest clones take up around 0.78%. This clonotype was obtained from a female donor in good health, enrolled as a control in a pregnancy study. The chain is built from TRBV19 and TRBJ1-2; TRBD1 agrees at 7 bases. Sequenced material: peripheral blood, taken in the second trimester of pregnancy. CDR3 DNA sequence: TGTGCCAGTAGTGACAGGGTCTTCTATGGCTACACCTTC. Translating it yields CASSDRVFYGYTF.